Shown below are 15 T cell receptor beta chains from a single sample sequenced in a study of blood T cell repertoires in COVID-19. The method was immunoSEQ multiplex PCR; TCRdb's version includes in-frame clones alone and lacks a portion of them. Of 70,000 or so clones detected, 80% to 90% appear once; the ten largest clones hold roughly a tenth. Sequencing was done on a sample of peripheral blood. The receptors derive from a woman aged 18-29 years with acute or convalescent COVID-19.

The CDR3 here is CASTKQGDTEAFF. The CDR3 coding sequence is TGTGCCAGCACCAAACAGGGGGACACTGAAGCTTTCTTT. The chain employs TRBV27 and TRBJ1-1, with 8 bases aligning to TRBD1. The junction had 4 bases not matched to a gene; V was cut back by 7 bases and J by 3 bases. Germline V gene sequence: CDR1 MNHEY, CDR2 SMNVEV (reference sequence). The CDR3 covers 13 residues.

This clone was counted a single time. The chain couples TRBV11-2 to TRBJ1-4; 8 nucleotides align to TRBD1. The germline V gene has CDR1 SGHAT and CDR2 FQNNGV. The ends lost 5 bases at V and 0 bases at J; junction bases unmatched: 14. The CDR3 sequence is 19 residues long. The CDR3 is CASSPRAPGQGATNEKLFF. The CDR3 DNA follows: TGTGCCAGCAGCCCCCGAGCCCCCGGACAGGGCGCAACTAATGAAAAACTGTTTTTT.

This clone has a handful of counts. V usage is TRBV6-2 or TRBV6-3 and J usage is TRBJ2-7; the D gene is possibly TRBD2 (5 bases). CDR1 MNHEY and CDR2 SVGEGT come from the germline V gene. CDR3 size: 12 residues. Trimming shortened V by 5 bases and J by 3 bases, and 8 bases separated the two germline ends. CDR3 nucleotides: TGTGCCAGCAGTAAACTAGGCTACGAGCAGTACTTC. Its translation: CASSKLGYEQYF.

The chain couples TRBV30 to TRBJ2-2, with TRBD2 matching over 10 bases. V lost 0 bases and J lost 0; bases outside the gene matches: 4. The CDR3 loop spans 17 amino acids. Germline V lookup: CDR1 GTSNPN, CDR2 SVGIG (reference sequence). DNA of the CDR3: TGTGCCTGGAGTGTAAGGGGACTAGCGACGAACACCGGGGAGCTGTTTTTT. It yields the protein CAWSVRGLATNTGELFF.

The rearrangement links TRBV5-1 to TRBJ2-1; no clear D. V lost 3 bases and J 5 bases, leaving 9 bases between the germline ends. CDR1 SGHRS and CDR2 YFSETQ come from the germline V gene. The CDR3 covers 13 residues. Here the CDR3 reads CASSSPDNNEQFF. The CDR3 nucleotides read TGCGCCAGCAGCTCCCCCGACAACAATGAGCAGTTCTTC.

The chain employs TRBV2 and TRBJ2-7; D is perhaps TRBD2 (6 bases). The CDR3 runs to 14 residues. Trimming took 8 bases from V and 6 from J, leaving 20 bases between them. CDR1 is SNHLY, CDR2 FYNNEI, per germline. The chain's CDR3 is CASCGGSVRGEQYF. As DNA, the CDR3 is TGTGCCAGCTGTGGGGGTTCGGTGCGGGGCGAGCAGTACTTC. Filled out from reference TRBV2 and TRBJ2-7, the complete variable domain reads EPEVTQTPSHQVTQMGQEVILRCVPISNHLYFYWYRQILGQKVEFLVSFYNNEISEKSEIFDDQFSVERPDGSNFTLKIRSTKLEDSAMYFCASCGGSVRGEQYFGPGTRLTVT.

The CDR3 protein is CASSQDAIIHRGTTEAFF. The CDR3, as DNA: TGCGCCAGCAGCCAAGACGCTATAATTCACAGGGGAACCACTGAAGCTTTCTTT. The gene calls are TRBV4-3 and TRBJ1-1, with TRBD1 matching 7 bases. This CDR3 is built from 18 residues. The J segment lost 4 bases and the V segment lost 0 bases, leaving 14 bases of the junction unmatched. CDR1 and CDR2 (germline): LGHNA, YSLEER.

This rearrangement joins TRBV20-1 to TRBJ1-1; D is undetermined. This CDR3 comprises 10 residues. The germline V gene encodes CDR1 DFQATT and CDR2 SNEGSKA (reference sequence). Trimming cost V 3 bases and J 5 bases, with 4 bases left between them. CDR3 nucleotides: TGCAGTGCTAGCCGGACTGAAGCTTTCTTT. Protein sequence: CSASRTEAFF.

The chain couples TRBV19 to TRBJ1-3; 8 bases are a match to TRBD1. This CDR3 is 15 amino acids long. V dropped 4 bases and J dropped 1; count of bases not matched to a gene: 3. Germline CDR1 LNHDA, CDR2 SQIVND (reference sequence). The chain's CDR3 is CASSTRDRSGNTIYF. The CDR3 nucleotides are TGTGCCAGTAGTACCAGGGACAGGTCTGGAAACACCATATATTTT. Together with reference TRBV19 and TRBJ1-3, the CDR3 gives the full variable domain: DGGITQSPKYLFRKEGQNVTLSCEQNLNHDAMYWYRQDPGQGLRLIYYSQIVNDFQKGDIAEGYSVSREKKESFPLTVTSAQKNPTAFYLCASSTRDRSGNTIYFGEGSWLTVV.

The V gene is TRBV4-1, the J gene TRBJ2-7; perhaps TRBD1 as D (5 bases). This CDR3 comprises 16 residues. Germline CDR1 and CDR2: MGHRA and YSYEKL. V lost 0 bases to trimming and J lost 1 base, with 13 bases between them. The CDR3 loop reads CASSQDNTGSSYEQYF. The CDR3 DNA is TGCGCCAGCAGCCAAGATAATACAGGCTCGTCCTACGAGCAGTACTTC.

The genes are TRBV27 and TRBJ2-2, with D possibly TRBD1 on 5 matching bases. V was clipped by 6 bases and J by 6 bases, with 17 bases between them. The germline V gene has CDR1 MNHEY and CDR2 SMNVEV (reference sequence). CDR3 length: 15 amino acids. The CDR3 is CASRTITWGAGELFF. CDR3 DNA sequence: TGTGCCAGCAGGACCATAACATGGGGCGCCGGGGAGCTGTTTTTT.

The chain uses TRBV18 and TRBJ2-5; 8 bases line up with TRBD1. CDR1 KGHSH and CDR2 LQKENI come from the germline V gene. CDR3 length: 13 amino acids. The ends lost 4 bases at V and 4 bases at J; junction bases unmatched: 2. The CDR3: CASSLRGLETQYF. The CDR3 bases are TGTGCCAGCTCACTCAGGGGGCTAGAGACCCAGTACTTC.

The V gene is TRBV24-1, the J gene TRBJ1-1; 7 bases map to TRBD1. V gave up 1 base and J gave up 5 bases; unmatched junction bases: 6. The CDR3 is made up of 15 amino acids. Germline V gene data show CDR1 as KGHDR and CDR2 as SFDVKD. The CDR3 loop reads CATSDLDRELTEAFF. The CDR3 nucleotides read TGTGCCACCAGTGATTTAGACAGGGAGTTAACTGAAGCTTTCTTT.

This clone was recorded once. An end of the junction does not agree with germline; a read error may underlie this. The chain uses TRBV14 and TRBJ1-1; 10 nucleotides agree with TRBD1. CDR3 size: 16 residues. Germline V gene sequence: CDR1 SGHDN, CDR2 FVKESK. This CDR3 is CASSQEAPGQGLGLDF. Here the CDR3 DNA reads TGTGCCAGCAGCCAAGAGGCCCCGGGACAGGGGCTTGGTTTGGACTTT.

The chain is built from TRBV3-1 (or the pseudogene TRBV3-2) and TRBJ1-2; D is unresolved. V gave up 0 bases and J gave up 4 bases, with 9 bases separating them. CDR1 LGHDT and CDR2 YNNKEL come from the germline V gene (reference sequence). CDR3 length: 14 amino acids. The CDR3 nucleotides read TGTGCCAGCAGCCAAGACGGTAACGGCTATGGCTACACCTTC. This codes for CASSQDGNGYGYTF.